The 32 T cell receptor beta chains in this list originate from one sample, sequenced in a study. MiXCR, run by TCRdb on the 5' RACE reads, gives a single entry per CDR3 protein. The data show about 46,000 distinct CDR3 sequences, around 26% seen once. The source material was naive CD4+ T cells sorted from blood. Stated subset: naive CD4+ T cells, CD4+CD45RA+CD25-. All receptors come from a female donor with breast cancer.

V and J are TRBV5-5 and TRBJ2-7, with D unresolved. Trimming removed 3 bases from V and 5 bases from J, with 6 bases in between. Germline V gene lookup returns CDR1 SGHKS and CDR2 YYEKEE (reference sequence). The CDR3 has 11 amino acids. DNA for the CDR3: TGTGCCAGCAGCTCGGCAGACGAGCAGTACTTC. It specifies CASSSADEQYF.

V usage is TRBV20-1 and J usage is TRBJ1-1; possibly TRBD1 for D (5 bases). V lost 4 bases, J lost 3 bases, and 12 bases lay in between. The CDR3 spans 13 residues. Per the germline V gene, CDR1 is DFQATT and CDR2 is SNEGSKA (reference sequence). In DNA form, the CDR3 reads TGCAGTGCTATGGAGGGGAGGGACACTGAAGCTTTCTTT. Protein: CSAMEGRDTEAFF.

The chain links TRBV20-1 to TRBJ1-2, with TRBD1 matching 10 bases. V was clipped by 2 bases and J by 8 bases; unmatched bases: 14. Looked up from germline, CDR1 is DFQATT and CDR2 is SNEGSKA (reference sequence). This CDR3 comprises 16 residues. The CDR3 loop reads CSARPRQGARSIGYTF. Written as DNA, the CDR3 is TGCAGTGCTAGACCAAGACAGGGGGCAAGGAGTATAGGCTACACCTTC.

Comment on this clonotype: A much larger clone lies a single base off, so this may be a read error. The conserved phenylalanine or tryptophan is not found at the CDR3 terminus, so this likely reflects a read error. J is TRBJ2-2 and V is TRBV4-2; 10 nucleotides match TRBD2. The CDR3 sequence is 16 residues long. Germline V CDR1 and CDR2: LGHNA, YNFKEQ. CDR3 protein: CASSRHTSGITGELFS. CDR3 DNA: TGCGCCAGCAGCCGCCACACTAGCGGGATCACCGGGGAGCTGTTTTCT.

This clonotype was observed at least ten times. This CDR3 is CASSLGSRNIQYF. The CDR3 region has the DNA TGTGCCAGCAGCTTAGGAAGTAGAAACATTCAGTACTTC. The chain recombines TRBV7-9 with TRBJ2-4; D not resolved. Trimming pared 1 base from V and 6 bases from J, leaving 7 bases between. The CDR3 consists of 13 residues. Germline V gene sequence: CDR1 SEHNR, CDR2 FQNEAQ (reference sequence).

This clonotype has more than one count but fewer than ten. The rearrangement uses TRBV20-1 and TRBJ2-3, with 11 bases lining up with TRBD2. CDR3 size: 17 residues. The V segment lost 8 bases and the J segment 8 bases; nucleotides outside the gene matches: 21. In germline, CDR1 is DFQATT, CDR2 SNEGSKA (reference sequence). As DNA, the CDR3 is TGCAGTACCTCTGGGGCTAGCGGGGGGCCTGGTGATCCTACGCAGTATTTT. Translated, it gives CSTSGASGGPGDPTQYF.

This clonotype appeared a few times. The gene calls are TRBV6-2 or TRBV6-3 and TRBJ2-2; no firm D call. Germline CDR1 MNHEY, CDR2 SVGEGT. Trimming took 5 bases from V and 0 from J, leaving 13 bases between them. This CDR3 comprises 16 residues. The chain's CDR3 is CASSVVGQSNTGELFF. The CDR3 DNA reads TGTGCCAGCAGTGTAGTGGGTCAGTCGAACACCGGGGAGCTGTTTTTT.

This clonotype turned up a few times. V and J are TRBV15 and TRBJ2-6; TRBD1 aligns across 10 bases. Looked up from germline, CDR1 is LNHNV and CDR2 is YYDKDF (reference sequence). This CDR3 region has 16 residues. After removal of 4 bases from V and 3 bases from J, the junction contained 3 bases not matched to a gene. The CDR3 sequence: CATSTGTGDGANVLTF. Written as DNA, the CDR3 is TGTGCCACCAGCACCGGGACAGGGGATGGGGCCAACGTCCTGACTTTC.

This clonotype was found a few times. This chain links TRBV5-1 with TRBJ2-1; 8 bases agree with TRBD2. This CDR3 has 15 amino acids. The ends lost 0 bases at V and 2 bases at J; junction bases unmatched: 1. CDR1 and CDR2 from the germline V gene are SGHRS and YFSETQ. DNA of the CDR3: TGCGCCAGCAGCTTGGCCGGGGGGGCCTACAATGAGCAGTTCTTC. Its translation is CASSLAGGAYNEQFF. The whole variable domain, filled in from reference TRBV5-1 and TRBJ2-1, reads KAGVTQTPRYLIKTRGQQVTLSCSPISGHRSVSWYQQTPGQGLQFLFEYFSETQRNKGNFPGRFSGRQFSNSRSEMNVSTLELGDSALYLCASSLAGGAYNEQFFGPGTRLTVL.

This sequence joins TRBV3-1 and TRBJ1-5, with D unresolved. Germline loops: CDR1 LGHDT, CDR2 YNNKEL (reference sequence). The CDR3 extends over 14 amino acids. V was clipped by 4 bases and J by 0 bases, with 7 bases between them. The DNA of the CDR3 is TGTGCCAGCAGCCCCGTCCCTAGCAATCAGCCCCAGCATTTT. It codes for CASSPVPSNQPQHF.

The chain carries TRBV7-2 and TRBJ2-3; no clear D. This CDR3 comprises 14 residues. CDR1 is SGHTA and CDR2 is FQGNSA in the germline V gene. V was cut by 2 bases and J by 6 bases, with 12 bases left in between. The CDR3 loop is CTSSLKAALDTQYF. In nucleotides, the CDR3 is TGTACCAGCAGCTTAAAAGCCGCGCTGGATACGCAGTATTTT.

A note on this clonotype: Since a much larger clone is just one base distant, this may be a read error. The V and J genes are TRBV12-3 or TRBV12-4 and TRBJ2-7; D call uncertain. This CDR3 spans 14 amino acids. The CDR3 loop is CTSSFGQAAYEQYF. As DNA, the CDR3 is TGTACCAGCAGTTTTGGTCAGGCCGCCTACGAGCAGTACTTC.

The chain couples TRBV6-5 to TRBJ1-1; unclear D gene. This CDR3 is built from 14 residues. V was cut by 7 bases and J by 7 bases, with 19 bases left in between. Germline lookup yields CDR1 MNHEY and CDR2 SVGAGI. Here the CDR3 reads CASTRDGQELEAFF. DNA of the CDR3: TGTGCCAGCACCCGCGACGGGCAGGAGCTTGAAGCTTTCTTT.

Here the CDR3 reads CASSLDRGPSTEAFF. The CDR3, as DNA: TGTGCCAGCAGTTTAGATCGGGGTCCGAGCACTGAAGCTTTCTTT. The chain is built from TRBV27 and TRBJ1-1; D is ambiguous. V was shortened by 2 bases and J by 4 bases, with 14 bases between the two germline ends. Germline CDR1 MNHEY, CDR2 SMNVEV (reference sequence). This CDR3 spans 15 amino acids.

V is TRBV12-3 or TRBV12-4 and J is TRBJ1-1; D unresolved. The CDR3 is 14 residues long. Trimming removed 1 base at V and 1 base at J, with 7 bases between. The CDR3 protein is CASSLDRENTEAFF. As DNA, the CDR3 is TGTGCCAGCAGTTTAGATAGGGAGAACACTGAAGCTTTCTTT.

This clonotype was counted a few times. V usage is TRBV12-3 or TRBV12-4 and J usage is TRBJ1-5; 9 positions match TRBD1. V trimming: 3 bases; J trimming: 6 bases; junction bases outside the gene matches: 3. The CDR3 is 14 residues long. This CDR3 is CASSLLTGGQPQHF. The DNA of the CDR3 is TGTGCCAGCAGTTTGTTGACAGGGGGTCAGCCCCAGCATTTT.

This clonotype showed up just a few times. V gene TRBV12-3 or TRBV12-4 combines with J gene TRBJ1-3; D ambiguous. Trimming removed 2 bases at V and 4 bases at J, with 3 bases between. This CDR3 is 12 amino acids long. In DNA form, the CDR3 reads TGTGCCAGCAGTTTACCGGGAAACACCATATATTTT. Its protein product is CASSLPGNTIYF.

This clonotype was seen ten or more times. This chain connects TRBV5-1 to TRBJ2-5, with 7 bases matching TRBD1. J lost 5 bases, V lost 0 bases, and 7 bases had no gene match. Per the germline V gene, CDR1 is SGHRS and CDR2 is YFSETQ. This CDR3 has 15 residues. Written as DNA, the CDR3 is TGCGCCAGCAGCTTGGCCAGAACAGGGGTGGAGACCCAGTACTTC. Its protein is CASSLARTGVETQYF.

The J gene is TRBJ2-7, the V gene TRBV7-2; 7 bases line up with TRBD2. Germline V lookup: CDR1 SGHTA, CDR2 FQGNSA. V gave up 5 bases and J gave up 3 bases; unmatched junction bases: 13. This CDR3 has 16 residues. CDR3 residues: CASSPSGLSPFYEQYF. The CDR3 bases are TGTGCCAGCAGCCCTAGCGGACTCAGCCCCTTCTACGAGCAGTACTTC.

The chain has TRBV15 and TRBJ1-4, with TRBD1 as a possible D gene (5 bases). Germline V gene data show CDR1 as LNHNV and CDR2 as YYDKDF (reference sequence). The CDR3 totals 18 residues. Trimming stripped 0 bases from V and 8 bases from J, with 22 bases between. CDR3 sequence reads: CATSRDPTLWDGNEKLFF. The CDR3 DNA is TGTGCCACCAGCAGAGATCCTACCCTTTGGGACGGGAACGAAAAACTGTTTTTT.

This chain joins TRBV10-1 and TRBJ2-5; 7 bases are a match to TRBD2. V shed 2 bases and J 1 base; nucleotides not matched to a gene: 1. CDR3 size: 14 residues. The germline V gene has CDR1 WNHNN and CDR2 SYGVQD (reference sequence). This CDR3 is CASSESGIQETQYF. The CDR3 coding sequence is TGCGCCAGCAGTGAGAGCGGGATCCAAGAGACCCAGTACTTC.

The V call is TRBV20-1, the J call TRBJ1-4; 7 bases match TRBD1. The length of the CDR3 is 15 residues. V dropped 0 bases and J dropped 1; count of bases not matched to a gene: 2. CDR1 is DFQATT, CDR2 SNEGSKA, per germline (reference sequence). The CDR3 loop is CSARDRGVTNEKLFF. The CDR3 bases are TGCAGTGCTAGAGACAGGGGGGTAACTAATGAAAAACTGTTTTTT.

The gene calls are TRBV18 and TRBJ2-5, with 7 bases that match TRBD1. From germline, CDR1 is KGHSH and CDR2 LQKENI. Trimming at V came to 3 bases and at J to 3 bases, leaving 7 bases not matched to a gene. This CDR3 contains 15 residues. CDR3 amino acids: CASSPRQGMEETQYF. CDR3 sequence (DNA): TGTGCCAGCTCACCCAGACAGGGTATGGAAGAGACCCAGTACTTC.

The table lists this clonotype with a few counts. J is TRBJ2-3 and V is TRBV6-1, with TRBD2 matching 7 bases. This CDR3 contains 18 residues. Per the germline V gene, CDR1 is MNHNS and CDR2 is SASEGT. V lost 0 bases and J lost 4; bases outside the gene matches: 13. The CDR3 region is CASSEALGREMLADTQYF. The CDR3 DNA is TGTGCCAGCAGTGAAGCCCTTGGGCGGGAGATGCTTGCAGATACGCAGTATTTT.

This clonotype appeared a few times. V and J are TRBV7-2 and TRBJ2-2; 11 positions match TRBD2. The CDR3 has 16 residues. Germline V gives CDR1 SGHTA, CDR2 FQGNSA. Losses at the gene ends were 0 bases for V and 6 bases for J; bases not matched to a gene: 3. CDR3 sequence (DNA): TGTGCCAGCAGCTTAGCGGCTAGCGGGAGGTCCGGGGAGCTGTTTTTT. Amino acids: CASSLAASGRSGELFF.

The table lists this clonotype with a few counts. The CDR3, as DNA: TGCAGTGCTAGACTAGGGACAGGGGCTGGAAACACCATATATTTT. Amino acid sequence: CSARLGTGAGNTIYF. The chain recombines TRBV20-1 with TRBJ1-3; the match to TRBD1 covers 10 bases. CDR3 length: 15 amino acids. CDR1 is DFQATT, CDR2 SNEGSKA, per germline (reference sequence). Trimming removed 2 bases from V and 2 bases from J; junction bases left unmatched: 3.

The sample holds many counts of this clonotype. DNA for the CDR3: TGTGCCATCAGCCTAGCGGGGTCCGACACAGATACGCAGTATTTT. Its translation is CAISLAGSDTDTQYF. The V call is TRBV10-3, the J call TRBJ2-3; 9 bases line up with TRBD2. The germline CDR1 and CDR2 sequences are ENHRY and SYGVKD. The ends lost 6 bases at V and 2 bases at J; junction bases unmatched: 6. CDR3 length equals 15 residues.

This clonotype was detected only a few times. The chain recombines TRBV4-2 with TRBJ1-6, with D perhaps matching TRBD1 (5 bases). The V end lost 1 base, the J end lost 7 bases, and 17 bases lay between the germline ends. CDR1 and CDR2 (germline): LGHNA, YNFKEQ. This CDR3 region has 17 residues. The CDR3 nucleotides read TGTGCCAGCAGCCAAGGGGACGGACACGAACAAAATTCACCCCTCCACTTT. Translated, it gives CASSQGDGHEQNSPLHF.

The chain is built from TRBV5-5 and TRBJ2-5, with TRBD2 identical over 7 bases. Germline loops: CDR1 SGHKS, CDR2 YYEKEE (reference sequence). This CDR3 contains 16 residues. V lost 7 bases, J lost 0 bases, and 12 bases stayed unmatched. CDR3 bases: TGTGCCAGCGGCAGGACTGCGGGAGCGCACCAAGAGACCCAGTACTTC. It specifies CASGRTAGAHQETQYF. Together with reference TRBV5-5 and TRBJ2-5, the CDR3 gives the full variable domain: DAGVTQSPTHLIKTRGQQVTLRCSPISGHKSVSWYQQVLGQGPQFIFQYYEKEERGRGNFPDRFSARQFPNYSSELNVNALLLGDSALYLCASGRTAGAHQETQYFGPGTRLLVL.

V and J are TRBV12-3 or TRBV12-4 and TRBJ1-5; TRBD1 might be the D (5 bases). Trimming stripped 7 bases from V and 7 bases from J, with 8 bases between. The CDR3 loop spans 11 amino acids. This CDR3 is CASKEGQPQHF. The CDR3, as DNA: TGTGCCAGCAAAGAGGGGCAGCCCCAGCATTTT.

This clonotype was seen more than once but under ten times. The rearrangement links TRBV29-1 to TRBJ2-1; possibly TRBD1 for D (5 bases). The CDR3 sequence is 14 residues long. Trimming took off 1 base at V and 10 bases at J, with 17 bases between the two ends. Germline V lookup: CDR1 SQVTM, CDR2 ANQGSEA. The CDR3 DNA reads TGCAGCGTTGAAGTGGGGATAGGGGTCGCAGAGCAGTTCTTC. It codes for CSVEVGIGVAEQFF.

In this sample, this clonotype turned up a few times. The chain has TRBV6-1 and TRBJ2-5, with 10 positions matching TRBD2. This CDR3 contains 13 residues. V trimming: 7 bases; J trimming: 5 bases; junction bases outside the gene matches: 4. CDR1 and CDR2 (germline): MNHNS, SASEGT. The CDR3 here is CASNLAGVETQYF. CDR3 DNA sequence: TGTGCCAGCAACCTAGCGGGGGTTGAGACCCAGTACTTC.